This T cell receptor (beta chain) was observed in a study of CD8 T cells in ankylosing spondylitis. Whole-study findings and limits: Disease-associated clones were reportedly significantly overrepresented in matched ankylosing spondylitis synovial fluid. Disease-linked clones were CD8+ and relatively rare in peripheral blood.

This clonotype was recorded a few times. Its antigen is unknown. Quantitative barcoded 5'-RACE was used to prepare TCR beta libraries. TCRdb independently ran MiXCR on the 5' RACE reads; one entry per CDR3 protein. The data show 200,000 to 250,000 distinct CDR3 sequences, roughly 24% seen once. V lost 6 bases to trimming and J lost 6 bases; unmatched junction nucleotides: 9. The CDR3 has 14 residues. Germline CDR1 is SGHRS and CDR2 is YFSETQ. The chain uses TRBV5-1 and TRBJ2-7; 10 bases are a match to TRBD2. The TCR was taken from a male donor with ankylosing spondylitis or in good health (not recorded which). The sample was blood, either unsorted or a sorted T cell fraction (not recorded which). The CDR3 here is CASTRLAGGGEQYF. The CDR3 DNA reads TGCGCCAGCACAAGATTAGCGGGAGGAGGCGAGCAGTACTTC.